The T cell receptor (beta chain) under discussion was sequenced for a study of T-cell memory formation after mild COVID-19. V shed 5 bases, J shed 2 bases, and the junction held 6 bases outside the gene matches. This CDR3 has 16 amino acids. Using its own MiXCR run on the 5' RACE reads, TCRdb lists one record per CDR3 protein. The sample lists 180,000 or so distinct CDR3 sequences, roughly 12% occurring once. Material: PBMCs or a T cell subset sorted from them (not recorded which). The clonotype originates from a man younger than 35 who had mild COVID-19 (a few samples of this study predate the infection). Cell type and time point are not known. This chain links TRBV12-3 or TRBV12-4 with TRBJ2-1, with 10 positions matching TRBD1. The CDR3 sequence is CASSPNGQGAYNEQFF. CDR3 nucleotides: TGTGCCAGCAGTCCAAACGGACAGGGGGCCTACAATGAGCAGTTCTTC.